Reported below is one T cell receptor (beta chain). Antigen: not known. The sample comes from a study of cytomegalovirus exposure and HLA in healthy donors. A multiplex PCR was run with 60 Vbeta primers and 13 Jbeta primers. Per the original data handling: In a later analysis, the count reached 76 million or so unique TCR beta chains, with 10 million to 14 million shared. Generated by immunoSEQ multiplex PCR, the TCRdb table keeps only in-frame clones and is missing some. The DNA gave D and trimming, while V, J and clone size come from that table. The sample shows 70,000 or so clones, 80% to 90% of them seen only once. There are 12 residues in the CDR3. CDR1 SGHNT and CDR2 YENEEA come from the germline V gene. Trimming took off 8 bases at V and 6 bases at J, with 11 bases between the two ends. The study's findings and limits: The authors confirmed in vitro that a few CMV-associated chains were specific for CMV antigens. TCR sequences were mostly rare, though some public TCRs occurred in many donors. Later analysis identified a missense DCLRE1C variant that was linked to TCR beta V- and J-gene trimming.

Sample: PBMCs. The TCR was taken from a woman in her twenties or thirties in good health and CMV-seropositive. The rearrangement uses TRBV11-3 and TRBJ2-1, with a weak D call TRBD1 (5 bases). The CDR3 loop is CASQGPSNEQFF. The CDR3 nucleotides are TGTGCCAGCCAGGGTCCCTCCAATGAGCAGTTCTTC.